Listed here are 27 T cell receptor beta chains from one sample, sequenced in a study of shared clonotypes between healthy human individuals. TCRdb's table, derived via immunoSEQ multiplex PCR, lists solely in-frame clones and lacks some. The table has a few million clones, 90% to 95% seen once; the top ten hold about 0.41%. Sequenced: naive CD4+ T cells from PBMCs. Subset described: CD45RA+ positively selected. These receptors were obtained from a man between 18 and 35 years old in good health. Some clones in this sample may be carry-over from other donors' samples.

For this clone: Other DNA sequences in the sample encode the same CDR3. V gene TRBV10-3 combines with J gene TRBJ2-1; 13 bases align to TRBD2. This CDR3 contains 14 residues. Unmatched junction bases numbered 5, after V lost 6 bases and J lost 9 bases. Germline CDR1 ENHRY, CDR2 SYGVKD. The CDR3 loop is CAIRRTSGSGEQFF. CDR3 DNA: TGTGCCATCAGGAGGACTAGCGGGAGTGGTGAGCAGTTCTTC.

This CDR3 is CASSRRQGAREKLFF. CDR3 coding DNA: TGTGCCAGCAGCCGCCGCCAGGGGGCGCGGGAAAAACTGTTTTTT. The rearrangement links TRBV7-6 to TRBJ1-4; 8 positions agree with TRBD1. Germline CDR1 reads SGHVS; CDR2 reads FNYEAQ. The V and J ends lost 5 bases and 8 bases, in that order; junction bases with no gene match: 10. CDR3 length: 15 amino acids.

The chain's CDR3 is CASSQEGWLGETQYF. The CDR3 DNA reads as TGCGCCAGCAGCCAAGAGGGATGGCTAGGCGAGACCCAGTACTTC. The chain is built from TRBV4-1 and TRBJ2-5; no firm D call. The CDR3 loop spans 15 amino acids. V gave up 0 bases and J gave up 5 bases, with 13 bases separating them. Germline V gene data show CDR1 as MGHRA and CDR2 as YSYEKL.

CDR3 in amino acids: CASSLGGSFTDTQYF. The CDR3 DNA sequence: TGTGCCAGCAGCTTGGGCGGGAGTTTCACAGATACGCAGTATTTT. The V gene is TRBV7-9, the J gene TRBJ2-3; TRBD2 aligns across 7 bases. Trimming took 3 bases from V and 2 from J; bases not matched to a gene: 5. Germline-derived CDR1 and CDR2 are SEHNR and FQNEAQ (reference sequence). The CDR3 extends over 15 amino acids.

The chain combines TRBV5-4 with TRBJ1-2; 9 bases are shared with TRBD1. Germline-derived CDR1 and CDR2 are SGHNT and YYREEE (reference sequence). Unmatched junction bases numbered 9, after V lost 3 bases and J lost 3 bases. This CDR3 contains 16 residues. The CDR3 sequence: CASSSPGQGSYYGYTF. The CDR3 bases are TGTGCCAGCAGCTCACCCGGACAGGGGTCATACTATGGCTACACCTTC. The variable domain in full, completed from reference TRBV5-4 and TRBJ1-2, reads ETGVTQSPTHLIKTRGQQVTLRCSSQSGHNTVSWYQQALGQGPQFIFQYYREEENGRGNFPPRFSGLQFPNYSSELNVNALELDDSALYLCASSSPGQGSYYGYTFGSGTRLTVV.

The chain joins TRBV25-1 to TRBJ2-5; 7 nucleotides line up with TRBD1. The J segment lost 5 bases and the V segment lost 8 bases, leaving 11 bases of the junction unmatched. The germline CDR1 and CDR2 sequences are MGHDK and SYGVNS. This CDR3 is built from 14 residues. CDR3 coding DNA: TGTGCCAGCGGCGAGTTCGACAGGGTTGAGACCCAGTACTTC. Its protein is CASGEFDRVETQYF. The variable domain in full, with the rest retrieved from reference TRBV25-1 and TRBJ2-5, is EADIYQTPRYLVIGTGKKITLECSQTMGHDKMYWYQQDPGMELHLIHYSYGVNSTEKGDLSSESTVSRIRTEHFPLTLESARPSHTSQYLCASGEFDRVETQYFGPGTRLLVL.

The CDR3 sequence: CASSLVVSFLSGGYTF. CDR3 in DNA: TGTGCCAGCAGCTTGGTGGTCAGTTTCCTTTCGGGTGGCTACACCTTC. The rearrangement links TRBV5-4 to TRBJ1-2; unclear D gene. The CDR3 is made up of 16 amino acids. Looked up from germline, CDR1 is SGHNT and CDR2 is YYREEE (reference sequence). Trimming removed 0 bases from V and 7 bases from J, with 19 bases in between. Combining the CDR3 with reference TRBV5-4 and TRBJ1-2 gives the whole variable domain ETGVTQSPTHLIKTRGQQVTLRCSSQSGHNTVSWYQQALGQGPQFIFQYYREEENGRGNFPPRFSGLQFPNYSSELNVNALELDDSALYLCASSLVVSFLSGGYTFGSGTRLTVV.

As for this clone: A read error may explain this, as a much larger clone is one base away. Other DNA sequences from this sample encode an identical CDR3 as well. The chain combines TRBV9 with TRBJ2-1; D is perhaps TRBD1 (6 bases). Germline values: CDR1 SGDLS, CDR2 YYNGEE. The CDR3 consists of 14 residues. Deletions cut 1 base from V and 1 base from J, with 6 bases between. The CDR3 sequence is CASSVTGSYNEQFF. The CDR3 DNA reads TGTGCCAGCAGCGTAACAGGGTCCTACAATGAGCAGTTCTTC.

This rearrangement joins TRBV4-2 to TRBJ1-1; D ambiguous. V lost 5 bases, J lost 3 bases, and 16 bases lay in between. Germline CDR1 and CDR2: LGHNA and YNFKEQ. The CDR3 runs to 15 residues. The CDR3 loop reads CASSTPTQPYTEAFF. The CDR3 region has the DNA TGTGCCAGCAGCACCCCTACTCAACCATACACTGAAGCTTTCTTT.

The chain combines TRBV5-4 with TRBJ2-3, with 7 bases that match TRBD1. After removal of 4 bases from V and 4 bases from J, the junction contained 3 bases not matched to a gene. The V gene's germline CDR1 is SGHNT and CDR2 YYREEE (reference sequence). This CDR3 has 13 amino acids. For the CDR3, the DNA is TGTGCCAGCAGCCTGGGACAGTCAGATACGCAGTATTTT. Protein sequence: CASSLGQSDTQYF.

The V gene is TRBV11-2, the J gene TRBJ2-7; D unclear. This CDR3 region has 12 residues. V was pared by 5 bases and J by 1 base, with 6 bases between. Germline-derived CDR1 and CDR2 are SGHAT and FQNNGV. This CDR3 reads CASSAASYEQYF. The CDR3 bases are TGTGCCAGCAGCGCGGCGTCCTACGAGCAGTACTTC. The entire variable domain, with the rest obtained from reference TRBV11-2 and TRBJ2-7, is as follows: EAGVAQSPRYKIIEKRQSVAFWCNPISGHATLYWYQQILGQGPKLLIQFQNNGVVDDSQLPKDRFSAERLKGVDSTLKIQPAKLEDSAVYLCASSAASYEQYFGPGTRLTVT.

The chain's CDR3 is CASSLLRPPTDTQYF. CDR3 bases: TGTGCCAGCAGCCTCCTCCGACCGCCGACAGATACGCAGTATTTT. This sequence joins TRBV14 and TRBJ2-3, with D unclear. CDR3 length equals 15 residues. The V end lost 4 bases, the J end lost 3 bases, and 14 bases lay between the germline ends. In germline, CDR1 is SGHDN, CDR2 FVKESK.

DNA for the CDR3: TGTGCCAGCAGCTTGGTTCTAGCGGGAGTTGACGAGCAGTACTTC. This codes for CASSLVLAGVDEQYF. V is TRBV5-8 and J is TRBJ2-7, with 10 bases that match TRBD2. Trimming cost V 0 bases and J 5 bases; bases outside gene matches: 5. The germline V gene encodes CDR1 SGHTS and CDR2 YDEGEE. The CDR3 runs 15 residues.

The chain links TRBV15 to TRBJ2-1; 12 bases are shared with TRBD2. The J segment lost 4 bases and the V segment lost 5 bases, leaving 6 bases of the junction unmatched. CDR1 LNHNV and CDR2 YYDKDF come from the germline V gene (reference sequence). CDR3 length: 16 amino acids. The CDR3 DNA is TGTGCCACCAGCTTGCGACTAGCGGGAGTATACAATGAGCAGTTCTTC. It specifies CATSLRLAGVYNEQFF.

This chain links TRBV15 with TRBJ2-4; weak D call: TRBD1 (6 bases). Germline V lookup: CDR1 LNHNV, CDR2 YYDKDF (reference sequence). Trimming cost V 0 bases and J 0 bases, with 18 bases left between them. CDR3 length: 19 residues. CDR3 in amino acids: CATSRDRPKGQKAKNIQYF. The DNA of the CDR3 is TGTGCCACCAGCAGAGATCGTCCGAAGGGACAAAAAGCCAAAAACATTCAGTACTTC. The full variable domain, rest sourced from reference TRBV15 and TRBJ2-4, is DAMVIQNPRYQVTQFGKPVTLSCSQTLNHNVMYWYQQKSSQAPKLLFHYYDKDFNNEADTPDNFQSRRPNTSFCFLDIRSPGLGDTAMYLCATSRDRPKGQKAKNIQYFGAGTRLSVL.

The DNA for the CDR3 is TGTGCCAGCAGCTTAAGGGCCGGGACTGGAAACACCATATATTTT. Amino acids: CASSLRAGTGNTIYF. This chain connects TRBV7-2 to TRBJ1-3; D is unclear. Trimming shortened V by 2 bases and J by 2 bases, and 10 bases separated the two germline ends. The CDR3 is made up of 15 amino acids. Germline V gives CDR1 SGHTA, CDR2 FQGNSA.

In DNA form, the CDR3 reads TGTGCCAGCAGCTTAGATATAGGCGATGAGCAGTTCTTC. This codes for CASSLDIGDEQFF. V is TRBV11-3 and J is TRBJ2-1; the D is unclear. Germline loops: CDR1 SGHNT, CDR2 YENEEA. The CDR3 extends over 13 amino acids. V shed 0 bases and J shed 8 bases, with 8 bases lying between them.

The gene calls are TRBV6-5 and TRBJ1-3; no clear D gene. V shed 5 bases and J shed 4 bases, with 12 bases lying between them. Germline V gene lookup returns CDR1 MNHEY and CDR2 SVGAGI. This CDR3 region has 14 residues. The CDR3 region has the DNA TGTGCCAGCAGTGCTCCCCCCTTCGGAAACACCATATATTTT. The encoded protein is CASSAPPFGNTIYF.

This clone was seen a handful of times. At the DNA level, this CDR3 is encoded by other sequences in the same sample as well. The chain carries TRBV29-1 and TRBJ1-1; D perhaps matches TRBD1 (5 bases). CDR1 SQVTM and CDR2 ANQGSEA come from the germline V gene. With 4 bases removed from V and 0 bases from J, the gap between germline ends came to 9 bases. CDR3 length: 13 residues. CDR3 sequence: CSVAGTVNTEAFF. The CDR3, as DNA: TGCAGCGTTGCCGGGACGGTGAACACTGAAGCTTTCTTT.

This clone was counted a few times. The chain is built from TRBV19 and TRBJ1-5; the match to TRBD1 covers 8 bases. V lost 3 bases, J lost 3 bases, and 7 bases stayed unmatched. The CDR3 loop spans 16 amino acids. In germline, CDR1 is LNHDA, CDR2 SQIVND (reference sequence). The CDR3 region is CASSILTGVNNQPQHF. CDR3 DNA: TGTGCCAGTAGTATCCTGACAGGGGTTAACAATCAGCCCCAGCATTTT.

The gene calls are TRBV6-4 and TRBJ2-1, with D perhaps TRBD2 (6 bases). V lost 2 bases and J lost 6, with 17 bases in between. The germline gives CDR1 MRHNA, CDR2 SNTAGT. The CDR3 totals 16 residues. CDR3 region: CASSDTHAAGLNEQFF. In DNA form, the CDR3 reads TGTGCCAGCAGTGACACCCACGCTGCGGGACTCAATGAGCAGTTCTTC.

In the case of this clone: Additional DNA sequences in this sample encode the identical CDR3. The chain carries TRBV29-1 and TRBJ2-7; TRBD1 matches at 8 bases. The CDR3 extends over 12 amino acids. Germline CDR1 reads SQVTM; CDR2 reads ANQGSEA. The V segment lost 4 bases and the J segment 1 base; nucleotides outside the gene matches: 0. The CDR3 loop reads CSVGDRSYEQYF. The CDR3 DNA is TGCAGCGTTGGGGACAGGTCCTACGAGCAGTACTTC.

The chain uses TRBV7-2 and TRBJ1-1; D gene uncertain. Germline loops: CDR1 SGHTA, CDR2 FQGNSA. V lost 5 bases to trimming and J lost 0 bases, with 10 bases between them. The CDR3 extends over 14 amino acids. The CDR3 loop is CASSPQGLNTEAFF. The CDR3 region has the DNA TGTGCCAGCAGCCCCCAAGGGTTGAACACTGAAGCTTTCTTT.

This clone occurred a few times. The chain employs TRBV7-3 and TRBJ1-1; D is unresolved. The V and J ends lost 1 base and 5 bases respectively, with 8 bases between them. Germline assignment: CDR1 SGHTA and CDR2 FQGTGA. The CDR3 consists of 13 residues. The CDR3 protein is CASSLNLYTEAFF. The CDR3 coding sequence is TGTGCCAGCAGCTTAAATTTGTATACTGAAGCTTTCTTT.

Turning to this clone: The CDR3 end shows no conserved phenylalanine or tryptophan, and so a read error is likely. The DNA is left out, because the CDR3 cannot be placed on it with certainty; the CDR3 is given as TCRdb lists it. The CDR3 reads CASSFLDQSS. The chain combines TRBV28 with TRBJ1-1. Germline V lookup: CDR1 MDHEN, CDR2 SYDVKM. Both ends counted, the CDR3 spans 10 residues.

The chain is built from TRBV28 and TRBJ2-4, with D possibly being TRBD1 or TRBD2 (5 bases each). The CDR3 sequence is 17 residues long. CDR1 and CDR2 (germline): MDHEN, SYDVKM. V shed 6 bases and J shed 2 bases, with 20 bases lying between them. CDR3 region: CASSLTRPGRPKNIQYF. The CDR3 DNA sequence: TGTGCCAGCAGCTTAACCCGCCCAGGGAGACCCAAAAACATTCAGTACTTC.

The chain combines TRBV7-9 with TRBJ2-6; tentatively, D is TRBD1 (5 bases). V was shortened by 0 bases and J by 2 bases, with 5 bases between the two germline ends. The germline V gene encodes CDR1 SEHNR and CDR2 FQNEAQ (reference sequence). The CDR3 consists of 15 residues. Here the CDR3 reads CASSLAGPGANVLTF. DNA of the CDR3: TGTGCCAGCAGCTTAGCGGGGCCTGGGGCCAACGTCCTGACTTTC.